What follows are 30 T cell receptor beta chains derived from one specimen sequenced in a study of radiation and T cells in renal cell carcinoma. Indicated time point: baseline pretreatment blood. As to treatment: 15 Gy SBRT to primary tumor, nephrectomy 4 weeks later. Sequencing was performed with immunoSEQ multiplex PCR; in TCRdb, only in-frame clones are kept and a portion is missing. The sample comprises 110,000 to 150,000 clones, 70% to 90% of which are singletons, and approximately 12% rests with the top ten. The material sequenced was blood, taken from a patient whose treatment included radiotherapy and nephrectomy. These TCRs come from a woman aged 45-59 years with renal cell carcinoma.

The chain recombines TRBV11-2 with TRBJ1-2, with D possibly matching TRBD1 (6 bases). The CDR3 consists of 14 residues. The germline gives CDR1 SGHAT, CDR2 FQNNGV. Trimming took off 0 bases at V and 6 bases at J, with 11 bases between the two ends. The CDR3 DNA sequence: TGTGCCAGCAGCTTAGAACAGGGAGGAAATGGCTACACCTTC. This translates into CASSLEQGGNGYTF.

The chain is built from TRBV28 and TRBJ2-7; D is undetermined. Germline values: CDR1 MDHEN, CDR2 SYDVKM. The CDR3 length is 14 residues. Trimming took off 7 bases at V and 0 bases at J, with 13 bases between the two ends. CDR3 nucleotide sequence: TGTGCCAGCACCTCAAGGTGGGGCTCCTACGAGCAGTACTTC. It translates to CASTSRWGSYEQYF.

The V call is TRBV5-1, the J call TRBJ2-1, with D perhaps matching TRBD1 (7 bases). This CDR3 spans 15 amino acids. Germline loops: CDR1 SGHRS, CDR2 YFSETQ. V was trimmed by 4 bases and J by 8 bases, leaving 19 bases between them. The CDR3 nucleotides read TGCGCCAGCAGCCCGGGAGACAGGGTTCGGGATGAGCAGTTCTTC. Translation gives CASSPGDRVRDEQFF.

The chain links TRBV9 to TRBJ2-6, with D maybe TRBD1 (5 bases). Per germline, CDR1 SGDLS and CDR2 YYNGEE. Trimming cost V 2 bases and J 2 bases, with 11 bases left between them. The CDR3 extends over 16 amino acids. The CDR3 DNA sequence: TGTGCCAGCAGCGTCTCCCAGGGCACTGGGGCCAACGTCCTGACTTTC. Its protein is CASSVSQGTGANVLTF. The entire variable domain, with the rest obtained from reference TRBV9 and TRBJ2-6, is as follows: DSGVTQTPKHLITATGQRVTLRCSPRSGDLSVYWYQQSLDQGLQFLIQYYNGEERAKGNILERFSAQQFPDLHSELNLSSLELGDSALYFCASSVSQGTGANVLTFGAGSRLTVL.

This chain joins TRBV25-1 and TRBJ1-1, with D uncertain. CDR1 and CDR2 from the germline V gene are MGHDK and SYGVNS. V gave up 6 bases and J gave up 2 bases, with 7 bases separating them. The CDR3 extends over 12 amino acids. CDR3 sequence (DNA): TGTGCCAGCAGAGGAGCCAACACTGAAGCTTTCTTT. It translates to CASRGANTEAFF. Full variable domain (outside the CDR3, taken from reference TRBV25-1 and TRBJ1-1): EADIYQTPRYLVIGTGKKITLECSQTMGHDKMYWYQQDPGMELHLIHYSYGVNSTEKGDLSSESTVSRIRTEHFPLTLESARPSHTSQYLCASRGANTEAFFGQGTRLTVV.

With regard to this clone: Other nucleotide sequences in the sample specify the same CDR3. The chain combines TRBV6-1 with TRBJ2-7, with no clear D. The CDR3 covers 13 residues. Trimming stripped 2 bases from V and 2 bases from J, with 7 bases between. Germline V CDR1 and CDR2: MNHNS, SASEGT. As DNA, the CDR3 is TGTGCCAGCAGTGAACCAGCGACCTACGAGCAGTACTTC. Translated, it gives CASSEPATYEQYF.

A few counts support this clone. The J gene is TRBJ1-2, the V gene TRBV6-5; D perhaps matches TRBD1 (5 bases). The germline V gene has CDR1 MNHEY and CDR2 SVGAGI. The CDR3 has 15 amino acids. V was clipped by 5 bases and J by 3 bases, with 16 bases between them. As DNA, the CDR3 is TGTGCCAGCAGTCCCTCGGGACTCCCAGACTATGGCTACACCTTC. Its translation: CASSPSGLPDYGYTF.

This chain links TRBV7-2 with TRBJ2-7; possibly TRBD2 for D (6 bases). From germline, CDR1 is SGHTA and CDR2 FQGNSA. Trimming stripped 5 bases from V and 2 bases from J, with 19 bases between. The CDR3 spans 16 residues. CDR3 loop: CASSPAPTAGTYEQYF. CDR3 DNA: TGTGCCAGCAGCCCTGCCCCCACGGCGGGGACCTACGAGCAGTACTTC.

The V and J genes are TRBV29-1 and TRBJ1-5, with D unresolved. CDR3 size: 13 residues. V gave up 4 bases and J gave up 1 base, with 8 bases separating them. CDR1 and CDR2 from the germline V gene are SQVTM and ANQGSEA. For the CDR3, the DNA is TGCAGCGTTGCCTTGGACAGCAATCAGCCCCAGCATTTT. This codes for CSVALDSNQPQHF. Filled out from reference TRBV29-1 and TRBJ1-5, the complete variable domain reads SAVISQKPSRDICQRGTSLTIQCQVDSQVTMMFWYRQQPGQSLTLIATANQGSEATYESGFVIDKFPISRPNLTFSTLTVSNMSPEDSSIYLCSVALDSNQPQHFGDGTRLSIL.

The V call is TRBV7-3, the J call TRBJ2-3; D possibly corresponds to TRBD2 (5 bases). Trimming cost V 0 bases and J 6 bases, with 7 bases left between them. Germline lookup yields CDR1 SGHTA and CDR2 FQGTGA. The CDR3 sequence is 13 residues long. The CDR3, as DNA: TGTGCCAGCAGCTTAACCAGGAGGGATACGCAGTATTTT. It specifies CASSLTRRDTQYF.

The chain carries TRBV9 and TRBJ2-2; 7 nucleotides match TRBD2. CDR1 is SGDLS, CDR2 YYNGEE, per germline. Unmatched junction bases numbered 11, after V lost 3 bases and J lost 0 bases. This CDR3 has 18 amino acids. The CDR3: CASSEYTGLGPNTGELFF. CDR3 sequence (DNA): TGTGCCAGCAGCGAGTACACCGGACTAGGCCCGAACACCGGGGAGCTGTTTTTT.

The DNA of the CDR3 is TGCGCCAGCAGCTTACAACAGGGGGCTCGCTATGGCTACACCTTC. Amino acid sequence: CASSLQQGARYGYTF. The chain recombines TRBV5-1 with TRBJ1-2, with TRBD1 matching over 9 bases. There are 15 residues in the CDR3. In germline, CDR1 is SGHRS, CDR2 YFSETQ. The ends lost 2 bases at V and 4 bases at J; junction bases unmatched: 6.

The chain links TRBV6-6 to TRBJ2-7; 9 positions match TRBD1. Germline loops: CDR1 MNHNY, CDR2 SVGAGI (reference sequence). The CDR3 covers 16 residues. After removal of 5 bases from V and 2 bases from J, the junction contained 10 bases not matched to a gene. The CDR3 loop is CASSRTGDRFTYEQYF. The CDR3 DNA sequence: TGTGCCAGCAGTCGGACAGGGGACCGATTCACCTACGAGCAGTACTTC.

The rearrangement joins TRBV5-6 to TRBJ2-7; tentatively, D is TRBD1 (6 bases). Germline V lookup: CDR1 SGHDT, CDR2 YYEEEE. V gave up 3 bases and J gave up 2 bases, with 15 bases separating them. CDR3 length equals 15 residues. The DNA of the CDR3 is TGTGCCAGCAGCTACGACAGGTCCTCAGCCTACGAGCAGTACTTC. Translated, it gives CASSYDRSSAYEQYF.

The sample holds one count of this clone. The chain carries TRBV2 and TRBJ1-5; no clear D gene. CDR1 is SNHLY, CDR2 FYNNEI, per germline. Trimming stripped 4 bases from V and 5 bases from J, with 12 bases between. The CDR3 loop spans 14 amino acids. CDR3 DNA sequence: TGTGCCAGCAGTGCCACAGCACCCCATCAGCCCCAGCATTTT. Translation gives CASSATAPHQPQHF.

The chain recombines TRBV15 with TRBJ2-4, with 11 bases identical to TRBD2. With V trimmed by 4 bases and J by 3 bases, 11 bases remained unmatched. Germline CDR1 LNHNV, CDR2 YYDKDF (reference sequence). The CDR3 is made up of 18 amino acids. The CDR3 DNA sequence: TGTGCCACCAGCAAAGGTAGCGGGGGGGCCTCAAGCAAAAACATTCAGTACTTC. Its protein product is CATSKGSGGASSKNIQYF.

This CDR3 is CASSPGGDPSGNTIYF. The DNA for the CDR3 is TGTGCCAGCAGTCCCGGGGGGGACCCCTCTGGAAACACCATATATTTT. The chain is built from TRBV9 and TRBJ1-3; tentative D call: TRBD1 (5 bases). Germline CDR1 reads SGDLS; CDR2 reads YYNGEE. The V gene lost 5 bases and the J gene lost 0 bases, with 15 bases spanning the gap. The CDR3 length is 16 residues.

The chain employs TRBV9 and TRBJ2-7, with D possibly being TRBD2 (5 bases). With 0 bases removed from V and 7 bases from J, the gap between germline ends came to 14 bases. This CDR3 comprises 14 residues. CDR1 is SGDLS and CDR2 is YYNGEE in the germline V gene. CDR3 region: CASSVGGSVREQYF. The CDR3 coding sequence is TGTGCCAGCAGCGTAGGAGGGAGCGTTCGAGAGCAGTACTTC.

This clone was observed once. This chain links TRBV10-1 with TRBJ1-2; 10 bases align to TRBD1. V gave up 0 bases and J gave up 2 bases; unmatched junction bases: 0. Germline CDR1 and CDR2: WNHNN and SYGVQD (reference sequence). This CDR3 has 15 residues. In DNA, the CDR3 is TGCGCCAGCAGTGAGTCGGGACAGGGGAACTATGGCTACACCTTC. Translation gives CASSESGQGNYGYTF.

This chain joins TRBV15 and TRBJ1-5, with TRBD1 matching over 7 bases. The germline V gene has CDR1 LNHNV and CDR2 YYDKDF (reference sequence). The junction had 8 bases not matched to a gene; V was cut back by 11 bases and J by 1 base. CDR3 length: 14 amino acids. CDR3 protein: CAVRRGRSNQPQHF. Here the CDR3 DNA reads TGTGCCGTTAGAAGGGGGCGAAGCAATCAGCCCCAGCATTTT.

The CDR3 protein is CASSFGGGENTIYF. The CDR3 DNA reads as TGTGCCAGCAGCTTTGGCGGAGGGGAAAACACCATATATTTT. The chain links TRBV9 to TRBJ1-3; D is perhaps TRBD1 (5 bases). The CDR3 has 14 residues. Between the trimmed V and J ends, which lost 4 bases and 6 bases, there was a span of 14 bases. The germline CDR1 and CDR2 sequences are SGDLS and YYNGEE. The whole variable domain, remainder taken from reference TRBV9 and TRBJ1-3, is DSGVTQTPKHLITATGQRVTLRCSPRSGDLSVYWYQQSLDQGLQFLIQYYNGEERAKGNILERFSAQQFPDLHSELNLSSLELGDSALYFCASSFGGGENTIYFGEGSWLTVV.

CDR3 in amino acids: CASSERGSGRYTEAFF. CDR3 coding DNA: TGTGCCAGCAGTGAAAGAGGGTCAGGGCGATACACTGAAGCTTTCTTT. The rearrangement links TRBV2 to TRBJ1-1, with D possibly TRBD1 on 5 matching bases. V dropped 2 bases and J dropped 3 bases, with 16 bases sitting between them. The CDR3 has 16 residues. Germline CDR1 reads SNHLY; CDR2 reads FYNNEI. The full variable domain, rest sourced from reference TRBV2 and TRBJ1-1, is EPEVTQTPSHQVTQMGQEVILRCVPISNHLYFYWYRQILGQKVEFLVSFYNNEISEKSEIFDDQFSVERPDGSNFTLKIRSTKLEDSAMYFCASSERGSGRYTEAFFGQGTRLTVV.

CDR3 sequence: CASSHGQGGTFNSPLHF. In DNA form, the CDR3 reads TGTGCCAGCAGCCATGGACAGGGGGGTACCTTTAATTCACCCCTCCACTTT. The chain is built from TRBV4-2 and TRBJ1-6; 10 positions agree with TRBD1. V was pared by 3 bases and J by 6 bases, with 8 bases of the junction left unmatched. The CDR3 totals 17 residues. Germline V gene lookup returns CDR1 LGHNA and CDR2 YNFKEQ.

The CDR3 bases are TGTGCCAGTAGTATCCTTCCGGGGCGCAAAACCCCTGACGGTGGCTACACCTTC. It specifies CASSILPGRKTPDGGYTF. The chain uses TRBV19 and TRBJ1-2; tentative D call: TRBD1 (5 bases). The ends were cut back, 3 bases at V and 7 bases at J, with 27 bases in the middle. Germline loops: CDR1 LNHDA, CDR2 SQIVND (reference sequence). This CDR3 comprises 18 residues.

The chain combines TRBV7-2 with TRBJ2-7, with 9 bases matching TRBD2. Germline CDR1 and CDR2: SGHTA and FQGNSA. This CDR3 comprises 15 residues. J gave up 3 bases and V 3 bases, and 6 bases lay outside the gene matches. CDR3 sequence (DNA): TGTGCCAGCAGCTTTGGGGCTAGCGGGGTCTACGAGCAGTACTTC. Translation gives CASSFGASGVYEQYF.

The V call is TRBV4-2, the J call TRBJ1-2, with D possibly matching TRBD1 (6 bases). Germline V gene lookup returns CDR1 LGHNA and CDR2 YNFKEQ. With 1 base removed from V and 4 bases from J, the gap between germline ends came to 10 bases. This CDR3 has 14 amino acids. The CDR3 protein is CASSQVLRGYGYTF. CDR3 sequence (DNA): TGTGCCAGCAGCCAAGTGCTCAGGGGCTATGGCTACACCTTC.

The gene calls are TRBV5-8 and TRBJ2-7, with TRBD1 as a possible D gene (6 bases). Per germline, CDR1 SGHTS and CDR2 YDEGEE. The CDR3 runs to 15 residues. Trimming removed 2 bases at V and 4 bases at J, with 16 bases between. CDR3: CASSFRQEMIYEQYF. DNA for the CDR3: TGTGCCAGCAGCTTTAGACAGGAGATGATTTACGAGCAGTACTTC.

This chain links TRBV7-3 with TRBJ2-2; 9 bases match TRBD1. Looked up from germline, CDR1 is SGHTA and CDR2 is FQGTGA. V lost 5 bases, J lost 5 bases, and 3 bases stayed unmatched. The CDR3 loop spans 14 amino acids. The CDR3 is CASSGQGMTGELFF. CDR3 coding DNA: TGTGCCAGCAGCGGACAGGGGATGACCGGGGAGCTGTTTTTT.

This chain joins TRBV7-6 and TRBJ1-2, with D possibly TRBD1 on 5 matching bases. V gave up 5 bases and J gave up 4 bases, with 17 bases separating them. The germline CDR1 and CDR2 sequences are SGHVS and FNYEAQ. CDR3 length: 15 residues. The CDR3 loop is CASSPYQGKVYGYTF. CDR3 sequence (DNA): TGTGCCAGCAGCCCCTACCAGGGAAAGGTCTATGGCTACACCTTC.

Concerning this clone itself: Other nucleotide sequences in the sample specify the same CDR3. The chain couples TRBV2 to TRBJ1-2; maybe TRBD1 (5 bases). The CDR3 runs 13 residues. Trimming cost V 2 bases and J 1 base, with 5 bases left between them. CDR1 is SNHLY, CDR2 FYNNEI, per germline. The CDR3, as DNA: TGTGCCAGCAGTGAACAGGGTAACTATGGCTACACCTTC. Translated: CASSEQGNYGYTF.